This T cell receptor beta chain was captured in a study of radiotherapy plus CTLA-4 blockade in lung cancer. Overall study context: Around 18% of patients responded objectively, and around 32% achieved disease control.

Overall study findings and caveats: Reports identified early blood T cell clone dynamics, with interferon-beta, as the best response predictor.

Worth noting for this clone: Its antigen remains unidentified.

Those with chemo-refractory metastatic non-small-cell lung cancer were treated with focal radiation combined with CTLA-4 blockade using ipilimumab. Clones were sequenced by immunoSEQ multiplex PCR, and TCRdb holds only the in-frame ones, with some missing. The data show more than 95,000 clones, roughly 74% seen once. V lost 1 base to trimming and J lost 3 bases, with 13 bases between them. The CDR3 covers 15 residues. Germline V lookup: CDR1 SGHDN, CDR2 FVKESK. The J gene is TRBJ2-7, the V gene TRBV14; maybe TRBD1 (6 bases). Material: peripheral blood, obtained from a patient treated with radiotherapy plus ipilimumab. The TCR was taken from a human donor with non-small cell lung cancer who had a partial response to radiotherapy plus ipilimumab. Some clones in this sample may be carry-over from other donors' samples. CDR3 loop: CASSQVSGVGYEQYF. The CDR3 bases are TGTGCCAGCAGCCAAGTTTCAGGGGTCGGCTACGAGCAGTACTTC.